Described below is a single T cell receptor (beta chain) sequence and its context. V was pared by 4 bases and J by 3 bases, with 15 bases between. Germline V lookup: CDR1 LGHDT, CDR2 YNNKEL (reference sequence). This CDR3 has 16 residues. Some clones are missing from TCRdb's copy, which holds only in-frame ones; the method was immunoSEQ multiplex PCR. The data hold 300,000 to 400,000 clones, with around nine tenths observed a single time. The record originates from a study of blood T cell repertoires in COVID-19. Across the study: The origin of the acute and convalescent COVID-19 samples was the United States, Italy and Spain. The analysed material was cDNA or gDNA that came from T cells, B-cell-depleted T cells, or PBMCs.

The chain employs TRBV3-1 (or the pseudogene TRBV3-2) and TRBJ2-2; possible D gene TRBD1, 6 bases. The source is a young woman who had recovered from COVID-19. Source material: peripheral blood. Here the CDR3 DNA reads TGTGCCAGCAGCCCCCTCAGCAGGGGAGACACCGGGGAGCTGTTTTTT. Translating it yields CASSPLSRGDTGELFF.